These 5 T cell receptor beta chains came from one sample sequenced in a study of a mutant IDH1 vaccine in newly diagnosed glioma. These receptors' antigens are unknown. TCRdb's table, derived via immunoSEQ multiplex PCR, lists solely in-frame clones and lacks some. The sample contains fewer than 60,000 clones, around 60% of which appear only once. The time point: week 47, end of study. Vaccination used 300 ug of mutant IDH1 20-mer peptide per dose, with topical imiquimod. Sequenced here: peripheral blood mononuclear cells (PBMCs), sampled from a glioma patient whose treatment included an IDH1 peptide vaccine. The receptors here all came from a man in his forties with glioma. Some clones in this sample may be carry-over from other donors' samples.

V is TRBV6-6 and J is TRBJ1-2, with 8 positions matching TRBD1. V lost 0 bases, J lost 7 bases, and 4 bases stayed unmatched. The germline V gene encodes CDR1 MNHNY and CDR2 SVGAGI (reference sequence). The CDR3 loop spans 14 amino acids. CDR3 region: CASSYSGQGGGYTF. DNA of the CDR3: TGTGCCAGCAGTTACTCCGGACAGGGTGGTGGCTACACCTTC.

The chain has TRBV11-2 and TRBJ2-7, with 13 bases lining up with TRBD2. The CDR3 spans 17 residues. V shed 4 bases, J shed 3 bases, and the junction held 9 bases outside the gene matches. CDR1 and CDR2 from the germline V gene are SGHAT and FQNNGV. DNA for the CDR3: TGTGCCAGCAGCTCGACTAGCGGGGGGATCACCCTCTACGAGCAGTACTTC. As protein: CASSSTSGGITLYEQYF.

The rearrangement links TRBV5-1 to TRBJ2-5, with D hard to call. The CDR3 spans 14 residues. Germline lookup yields CDR1 SGHRS and CDR2 YFSETQ. The V gene lost 7 bases and the J gene lost 0 bases, with 13 bases spanning the gap. CDR3 residues: CASRPALYQETQYF. For the CDR3, the DNA is TGCGCCAGCCGACCGGCTCTGTACCAAGAGACCCAGTACTTC.

The chain has TRBV27 and TRBJ1-5, with TRBD1 matching 7 bases. This CDR3 comprises 14 residues. Germline CDR1 MNHEY, CDR2 SMNVEV (reference sequence). Trimming removed 5 bases from V and 9 bases from J; junction bases left unmatched: 10. For the CDR3, the DNA is TGTGCCAGCAGTCAGGACAGGATCCGGGCGCCCCAGCATTTT. Translation: CASSQDRIRAPQHF.

The chain is built from TRBV9 and TRBJ2-1; TRBD2 is a possible D gene (6 bases). Germline CDR1 is SGDLS and CDR2 is YYNGEE. This CDR3 has 13 residues. Trimming removed 0 bases from V and 9 bases from J, with 10 bases in between. The CDR3 DNA is TGTGCCAGCAGCGTAGCTCTGGGAGGTGAGCAGTTCTTC. It is translated as CASSVALGGEQFF.